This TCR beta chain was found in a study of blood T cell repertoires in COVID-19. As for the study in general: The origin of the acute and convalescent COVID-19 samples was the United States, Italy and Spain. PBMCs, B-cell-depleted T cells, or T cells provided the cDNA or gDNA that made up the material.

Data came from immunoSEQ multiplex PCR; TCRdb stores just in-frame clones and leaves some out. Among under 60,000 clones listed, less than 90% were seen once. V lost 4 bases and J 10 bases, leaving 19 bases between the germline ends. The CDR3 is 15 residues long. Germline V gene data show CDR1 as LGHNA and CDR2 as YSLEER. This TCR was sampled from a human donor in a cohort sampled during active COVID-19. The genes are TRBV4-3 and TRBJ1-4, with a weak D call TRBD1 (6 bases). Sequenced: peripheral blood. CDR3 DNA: TGCGCCAGCAGCCCTAACCGGGACATAGGAGGAAAACTGTTTTTT. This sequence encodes CASSPNRDIGGKLFF.